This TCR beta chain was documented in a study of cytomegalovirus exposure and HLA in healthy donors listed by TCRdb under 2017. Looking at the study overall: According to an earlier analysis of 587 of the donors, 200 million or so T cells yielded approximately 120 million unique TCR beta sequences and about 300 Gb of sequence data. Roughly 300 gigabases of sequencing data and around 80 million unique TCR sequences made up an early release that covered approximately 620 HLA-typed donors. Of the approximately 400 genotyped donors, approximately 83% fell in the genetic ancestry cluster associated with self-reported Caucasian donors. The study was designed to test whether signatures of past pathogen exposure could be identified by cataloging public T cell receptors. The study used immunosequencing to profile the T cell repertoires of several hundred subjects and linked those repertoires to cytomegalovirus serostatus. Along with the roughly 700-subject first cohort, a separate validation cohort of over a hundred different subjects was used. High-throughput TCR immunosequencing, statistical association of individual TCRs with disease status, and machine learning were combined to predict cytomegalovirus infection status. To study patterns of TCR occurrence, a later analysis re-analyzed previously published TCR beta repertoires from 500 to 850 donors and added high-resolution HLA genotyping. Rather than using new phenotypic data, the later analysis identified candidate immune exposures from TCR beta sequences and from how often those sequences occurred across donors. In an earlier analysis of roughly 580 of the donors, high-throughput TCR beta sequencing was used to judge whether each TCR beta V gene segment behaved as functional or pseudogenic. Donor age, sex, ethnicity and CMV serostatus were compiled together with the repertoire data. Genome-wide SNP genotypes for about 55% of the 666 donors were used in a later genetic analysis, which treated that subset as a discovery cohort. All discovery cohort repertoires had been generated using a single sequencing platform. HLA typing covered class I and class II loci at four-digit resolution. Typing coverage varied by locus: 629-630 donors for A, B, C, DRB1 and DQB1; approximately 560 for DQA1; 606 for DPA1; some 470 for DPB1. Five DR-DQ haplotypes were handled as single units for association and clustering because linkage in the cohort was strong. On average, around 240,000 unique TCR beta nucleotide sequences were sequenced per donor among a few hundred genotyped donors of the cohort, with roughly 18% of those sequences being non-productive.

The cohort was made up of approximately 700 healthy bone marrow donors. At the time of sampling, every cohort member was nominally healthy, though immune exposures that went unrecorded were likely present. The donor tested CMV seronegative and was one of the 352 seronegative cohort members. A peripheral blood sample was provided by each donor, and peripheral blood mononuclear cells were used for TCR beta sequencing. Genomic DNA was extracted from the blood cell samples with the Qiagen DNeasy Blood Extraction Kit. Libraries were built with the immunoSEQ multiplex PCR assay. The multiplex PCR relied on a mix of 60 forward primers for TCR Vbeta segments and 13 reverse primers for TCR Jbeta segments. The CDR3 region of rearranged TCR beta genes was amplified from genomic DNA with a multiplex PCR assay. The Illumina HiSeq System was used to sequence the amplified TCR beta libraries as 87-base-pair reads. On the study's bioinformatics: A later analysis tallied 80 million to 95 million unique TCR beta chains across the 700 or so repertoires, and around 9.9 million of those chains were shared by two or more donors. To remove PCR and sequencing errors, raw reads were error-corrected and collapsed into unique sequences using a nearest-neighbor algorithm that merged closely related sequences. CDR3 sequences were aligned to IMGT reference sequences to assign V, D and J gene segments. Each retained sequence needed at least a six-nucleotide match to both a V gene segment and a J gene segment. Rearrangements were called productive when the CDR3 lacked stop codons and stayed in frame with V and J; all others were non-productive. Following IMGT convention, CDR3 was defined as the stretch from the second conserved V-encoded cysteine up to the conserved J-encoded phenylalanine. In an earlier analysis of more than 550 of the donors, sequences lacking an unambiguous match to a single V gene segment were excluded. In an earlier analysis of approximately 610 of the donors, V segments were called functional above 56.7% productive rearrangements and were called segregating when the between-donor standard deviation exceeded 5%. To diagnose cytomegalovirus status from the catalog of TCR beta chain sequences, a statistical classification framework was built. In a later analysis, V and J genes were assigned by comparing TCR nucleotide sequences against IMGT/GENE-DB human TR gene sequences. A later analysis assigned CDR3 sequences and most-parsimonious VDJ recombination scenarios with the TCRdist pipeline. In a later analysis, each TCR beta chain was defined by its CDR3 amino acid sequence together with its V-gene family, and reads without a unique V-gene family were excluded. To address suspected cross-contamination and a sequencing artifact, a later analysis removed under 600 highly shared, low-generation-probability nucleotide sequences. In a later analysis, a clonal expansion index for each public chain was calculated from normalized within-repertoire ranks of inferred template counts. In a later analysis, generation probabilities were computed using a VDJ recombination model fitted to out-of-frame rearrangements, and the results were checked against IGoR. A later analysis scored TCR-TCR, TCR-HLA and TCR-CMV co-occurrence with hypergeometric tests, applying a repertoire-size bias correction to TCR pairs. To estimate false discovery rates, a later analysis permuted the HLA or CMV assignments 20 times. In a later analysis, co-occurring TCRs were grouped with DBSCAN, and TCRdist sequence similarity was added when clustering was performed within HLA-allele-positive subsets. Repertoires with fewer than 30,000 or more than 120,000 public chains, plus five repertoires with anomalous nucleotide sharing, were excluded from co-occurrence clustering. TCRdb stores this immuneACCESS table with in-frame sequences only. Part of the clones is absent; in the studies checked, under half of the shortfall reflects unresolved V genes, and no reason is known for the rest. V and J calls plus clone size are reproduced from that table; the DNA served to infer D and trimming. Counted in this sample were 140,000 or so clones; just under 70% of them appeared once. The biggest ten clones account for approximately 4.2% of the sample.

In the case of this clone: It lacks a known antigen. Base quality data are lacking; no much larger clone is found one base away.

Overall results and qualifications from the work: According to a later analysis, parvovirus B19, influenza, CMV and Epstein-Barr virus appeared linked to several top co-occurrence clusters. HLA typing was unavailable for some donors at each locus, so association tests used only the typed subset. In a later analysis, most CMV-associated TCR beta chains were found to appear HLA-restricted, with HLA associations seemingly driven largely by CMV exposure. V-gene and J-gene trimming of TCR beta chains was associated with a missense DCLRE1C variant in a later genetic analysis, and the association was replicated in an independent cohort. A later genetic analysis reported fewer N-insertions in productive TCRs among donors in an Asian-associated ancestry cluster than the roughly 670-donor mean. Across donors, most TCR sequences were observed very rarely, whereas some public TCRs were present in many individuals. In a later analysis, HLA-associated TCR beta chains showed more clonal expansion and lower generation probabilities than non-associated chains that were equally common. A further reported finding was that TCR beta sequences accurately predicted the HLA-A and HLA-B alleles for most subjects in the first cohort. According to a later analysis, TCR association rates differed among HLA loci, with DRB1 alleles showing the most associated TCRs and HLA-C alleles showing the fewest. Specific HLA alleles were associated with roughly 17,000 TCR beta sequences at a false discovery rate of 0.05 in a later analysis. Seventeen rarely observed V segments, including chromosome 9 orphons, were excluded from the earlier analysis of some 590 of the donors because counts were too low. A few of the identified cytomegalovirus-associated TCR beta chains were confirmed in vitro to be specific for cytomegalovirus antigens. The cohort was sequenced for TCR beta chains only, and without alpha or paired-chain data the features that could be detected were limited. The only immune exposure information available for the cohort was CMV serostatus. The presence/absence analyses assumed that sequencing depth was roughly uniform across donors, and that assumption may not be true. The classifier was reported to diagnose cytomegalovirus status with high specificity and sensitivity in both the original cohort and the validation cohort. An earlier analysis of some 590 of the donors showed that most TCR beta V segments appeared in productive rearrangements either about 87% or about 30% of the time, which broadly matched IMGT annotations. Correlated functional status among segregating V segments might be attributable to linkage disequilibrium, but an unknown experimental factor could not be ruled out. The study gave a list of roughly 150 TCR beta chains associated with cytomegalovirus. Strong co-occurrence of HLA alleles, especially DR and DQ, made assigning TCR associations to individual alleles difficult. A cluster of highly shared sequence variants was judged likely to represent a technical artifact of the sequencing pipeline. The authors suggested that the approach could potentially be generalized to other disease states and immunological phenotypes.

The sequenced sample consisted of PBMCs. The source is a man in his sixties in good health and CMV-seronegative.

The CDR3 reads as follows: CSALGGTEAFF. Here is the DNA: TGCAGTGCCCTCGGAGGAACTGAAGCTTTCTTT. The chain is encoded by TRBV20-1 joined to TRBJ1-1; the D gene cannot be named for sure. V lost 6 bases and J lost 5 bases; the stretch between them is 10 bases long. The CDR3 starts with the cysteine, ends with the phenylalanine, and has 11 residues. The CDR3 DNA has 33 bases and is translated from base 1. From a lookup of the germline V gene (reference sequence), CDR1 and CDR2 are DFQATT and SNEGSKA.